These 4 T cell receptor beta chains share one sample of origin, sequenced in a study of breast tumors, draining lymph nodes, adjacent tissues. Axillary draining lymph nodes of breast cancer patients supplied the node samples. TCRdb called the multiplex PCR reads again in MiXCR, with one record for every CDR3 protein. This table has fewer than 200,000 distinct CDR3 sequences, around 35% appearing once. Material for sequencing was axillary lymph node tissue. The source of these receptors is a female donor with breast cancer. Some clones in this sample may be carry-over from other donors' samples.

This clonotype was observed many times. This rearrangement joins TRBV4-1 to TRBJ2-2; 7 nucleotides line up with TRBD1. From germline, CDR1 is MGHRA and CDR2 YSYEKL. J was trimmed by 2 bases and V by 7 bases; bases with no gene match: 7. The CDR3 length is 15 residues. The CDR3 nucleotides are TGCGCCAGCACCTACAGGGGAAGTAACACCGGGGAGCTGTTTTTT. Amino acid sequence: CASTYRGSNTGELFF.

As for this clonotype: A clone one base away is much larger, so this may be a read error. The chain is built from TRBV6-5 and TRBJ1-5; no firm D call. The germline CDR1 and CDR2 sequences are MNHEY and SVGAGI. The CDR3 loop spans 14 amino acids. The CDR3 reads CAGSLTAGYQPQHF. The CDR3 DNA sequence: TGTGCCGGCAGTTTGACCGCGGGTTATCAGCCCCAGCATTTT.

As concerns this clonotype: A much more abundant neighbour one base away suggests this may be a read error. V and J are TRBV28 and TRBJ2-7; D is unresolved. The CDR3 totals 14 residues. CDR1 is MDHEN and CDR2 is SYDVKM in the germline V gene. Between the trimmed V and J ends, which lost 10 bases and 6 bases, there was a span of 22 bases. The CDR3 DNA reads as TGTGCCAACAGCGTCCCGGCCCGCTCGGGCGAGCAGTACTTC. It specifies CANSVPARSGEQYF.

The sample holds many counts of this clonotype. The chain combines TRBV7-8 with TRBJ1-5; 8 bases fit TRBD1. With 5 bases clipped from V and 6 bases from J, the junction kept 6 bases outside the gene matches. The germline CDR1 and CDR2 sequences are SGHVS and FQNEAQ. This CDR3 region has 14 residues. The CDR3 nucleotides are TGTGCCAGCAGCCTCGGGACAGGAAGTCAGCCCCAGCATTTT. It is translated as CASSLGTGSQPQHF.